This TCR beta chain was retrieved from a study of T cells in Graves' hyperthyroidism and ophthalmopathy. At the level of the study: Peripheral blood specimens were obtained at initial diagnosis, prior to any treatment. Study-level results: The model anticipated ophthalmopathy a median approximately 6.5 months pre-onset.

Patients with uncontrolled infections, other autoimmune diseases, pregnancy or lactation were excluded. Blood from later-ophthalmopathy patients was taken at first hyperthyroidism diagnosis. Using RNA transcripts as the source, TCR beta CDR3 regions were amplified. HTBI primers were used for first-round RT-PCR of the TCR CDR3. One entry per CDR3 protein, called by TCRdb with MiXCR from the multiplex PCR reads. The table has about 300,000 distinct CDR3 sequences, less than 30% seen once. The CDR3 sequence is 14 residues long. With 5 bases removed from V and 6 bases from J, the gap between germline ends came to 14 bases. Germline V CDR1 and CDR2: SEHNR, FQNEAQ (reference sequence). This clonotype was seen ten or more times. Antigen unknown.

The receptor was derived from a man between 35 and 55 years old with Graves' hyperthyroidism that later progressed to Graves' ophthalmopathy. This chain joins TRBV7-9 and TRBJ2-4; a possible D gene is TRBD1 (6 bases). Input material: blood. The CDR3 DNA reads as TGTGCCAGCAGCCCACAGGGTAGAGGAAACATTCAGTACTTC. Translated, it gives CASSPQGRGNIQYF.